The entry below describes one TCR beta chain. Its antigen remains unknown. The data were taken from a study of cytomegalovirus exposure and HLA in healthy donors. Study-wide background: Samples from HLA-typed donors yielded around 85 million unique TCRs in an early data release. Overall study results and limits: Relative to the roughly 690-donor mean, N-insertions were reportedly fewer in an Asian-associated ancestry cluster in a later analysis.

Vbeta (60) and Jbeta (13) primers were used in the PCR. Sequencing used immunoSEQ multiplex PCR; TCRdb keeps in-frame clones, though not all of them. The data show more than 110,000 clones, about 78% seen once. V lost 4 bases to trimming and J lost 4 bases; unmatched junction nucleotides: 3. Germline loops: CDR1 SNHLY, CDR2 FYNNEI. The CDR3 totals 13 residues. The sequence was collected from a man between 40 and 49 years old in good health and CMV-seropositive. Sequences were obtained from PBMCs. The rearrangement joins TRBV2 to TRBJ1-2; 7 nucleotides agree with TRBD1. The CDR3 DNA reads as TGTGCCAGCAGTGTGACAGGGATCTATGGCTACACCTTC. Translated: CASSVTGIYGYTF.